The 12 T cell receptor beta chains below all came from one sample that was sequenced in a study of PD-L1 blockade in urothelial cancer. Time point denoted: peripheral blood 6 weeks after treatment start. Here immunoSEQ multiplex PCR was the method, and the copy in TCRdb shows in-frame clones only, minus some. This table holds around 50,000 clones, approximately 90% found once. The sample in question was PBMCs, obtained around atezolizumab (anti-PD-L1) treatment. The receptors shown here come from a man in his 60s with urothelial cancer.

The chain couples TRBV5-6 to TRBJ1-5; TRBD1 matches 8 bases. Germline CDR1 reads SGHDT; CDR2 reads YYEEEE. J was trimmed by 0 bases and V by 3 bases; bases with no gene match: 5. The CDR3 is made up of 16 amino acids. CDR3 residues: CASSSTGGFSNQPQHF. CDR3 bases: TGTGCCAGCAGCTCTACAGGGGGATTTAGCAATCAGCCCCAGCATTTT.

This rearrangement joins TRBV5-1 to TRBJ1-2; 10 bases line up with TRBD1. Germline CDR1 SGHRS, CDR2 YFSETQ. The length of the CDR3 is 15 residues. The V segment lost 3 bases and the J segment 1 base; nucleotides outside the gene matches: 3. The CDR3 DNA is TGCGCCAGCAGCTCCGGGACAGGGGTTAACTATGGCTACACCTTC. Translating gives CASSSGTGVNYGYTF.

This chain joins TRBV9 and TRBJ2-7; D might be TRBD1 (5 bases). The CDR3 runs to 16 residues. V was pared by 4 bases and J by 0 bases, with 17 bases between. Germline loops: CDR1 SGDLS, CDR2 YYNGEE. The CDR3 DNA sequence: TGTGCCAGCAGCATGCAACAGGACACGAGCTCCTACGAGCAGTACTTC. Translated, it gives CASSMQQDTSSYEQYF.

The V and J genes are TRBV19 and TRBJ2-5; no definite D call. Germline CDR1 and CDR2: LNHDA and SQIVND (reference sequence). The V and J ends lost 1 base and 5 bases respectively, with 14 bases between them. The length of the CDR3 is 15 residues. CDR3 amino acids: CASSIGAGLSETQYF. Written as DNA, the CDR3 is TGTGCCAGTAGTATAGGGGCTGGGCTTTCGGAGACCCAGTACTTC.

The chain couples TRBV15 to TRBJ1-2, with a tentative D call TRBD1 (5 bases). The CDR3 is 15 amino acids. The V gene's germline CDR1 is LNHNV and CDR2 YYDKDF (reference sequence). Trimming took 3 bases from V and 5 from J, leaving 16 bases between them. CDR3 sequence: CATSSNPGLQYGYTF. CDR3 sequence (DNA): TGTGCCACCAGCAGCAACCCGGGACTCCAATATGGCTACACCTTC. Filled out from reference TRBV15 and TRBJ1-2, the complete variable domain reads DAMVIQNPRYQVTQFGKPVTLSCSQTLNHNVMYWYQQKSSQAPKLLFHYYDKDFNNEADTPDNFQSRRPNTSFCFLDIRSPGLGDTAMYLCATSSNPGLQYGYTFGSGTRLTVV.

The chain joins TRBV2 to TRBJ2-5; 9 bases agree with TRBD1. The ends lost 6 bases at V and 7 bases at J; junction bases unmatched: 12. Germline assignment: CDR1 SNHLY and CDR2 FYNNEI. CDR3 length equals 15 residues. The CDR3 coding sequence is TGTGCCAGCAGCTCCCCGGGACAGGGAGCGGGGACCCAGTACTTC. As protein: CASSSPGQGAGTQYF.

This chain uses TRBV5-1 with TRBJ1-6; tentatively, D is TRBD1 (5 bases). The germline V and J ends were trimmed by 4 bases and 0 bases, with 8 bases remaining between them. The germline V gene encodes CDR1 SGHRS and CDR2 YFSETQ. CDR3 length equals 15 residues. CDR3 loop: CASSGGSSYNSPLHF. CDR3 bases: TGCGCCAGCAGCGGGGGGAGCTCCTATAATTCACCCCTCCACTTT.

This chain connects TRBV6-6 to TRBJ1-4; no definite D call. The CDR3 is 15 amino acids. Germline V gene sequence: CDR1 MNHNY, CDR2 SVGAGI (reference sequence). Trimming pared 0 bases from V and 5 bases from J, leaving 10 bases between. In DNA form, the CDR3 reads TGTGCCAGCAGTTACTCACAGTTCACGAATGAAAAACTGTTTTTT. As protein: CASSYSQFTNEKLFF.

The V call is TRBV4-2, the J call TRBJ1-2, with 9 bases identical to TRBD1. Germline V CDR1 and CDR2: LGHNA, YNFKEQ. The CDR3 is 18 residues long. J gave up 6 bases and V 1 base, and 15 bases lay outside the gene matches. CDR3 DNA sequence: TGTGCCAGCAGCCAAGGACAGGGGGTAGTCGGCGGTTTAGATGGCTACACCTTC. It specifies CASSQGQGVVGGLDGYTF.

The rearrangement links TRBV6-5 to TRBJ2-1; TRBD2 matches at 8 bases. Unmatched junction bases numbered 12, after V lost 7 bases and J lost 7 bases. Germline values: CDR1 MNHEY, CDR2 SVGAGI. This CDR3 comprises 15 residues. The CDR3 loop reads CASKVRLAGDNEQFF. The CDR3 nucleotides are TGTGCCAGCAAGGTACGGCTAGCGGGTGATAATGAGCAGTTCTTC.

V and J are TRBV2 and TRBJ1-2, with 7 bases aligning to TRBD1. V was clipped by 3 bases and J by 0 bases; unmatched bases: 4. Looked up from germline, CDR1 is SNHLY and CDR2 is FYNNEI. The CDR3 loop spans 15 amino acids. The CDR3 sequence is CASSEVTGTNYGYTF. The CDR3 DNA is TGTGCCAGCAGTGAGGTGACAGGGACTAACTATGGCTACACCTTC. Filled out from reference TRBV2 and TRBJ1-2, the complete variable domain reads EPEVTQTPSHQVTQMGQEVILRCVPISNHLYFYWYRQILGQKVEFLVSFYNNEISEKSEIFDDQFSVERPDGSNFTLKIRSTKLEDSAMYFCASSEVTGTNYGYTFGSGTRLTVV.

The chain links TRBV19 to TRBJ1-2; 7 bases align to TRBD1. With V trimmed by 8 bases and J by 0 bases, 6 bases remained unmatched. Germline-derived CDR1 and CDR2 are LNHDA and SQIVND (reference sequence). This CDR3 is built from 14 residues. The CDR3 protein is CASSPTGSNYGYTF. DNA of the CDR3: TGTGCCAGTTCCCCGACAGGGTCTAACTATGGCTACACCTTC.